Listed below are T cell receptor beta chains from one sample, sequenced in a study of blood T cells in healthy people across ages. MiXCR, applied by TCRdb to the 5' RACE reads, yields one record per CDR3 protein. Of about 1.4 million distinct CDR3 sequences listed, almost 60% are singletons. The source material was blood. The receptors here all came from a man in his late teens or twenties in good health. Each CDR3 is given with its conserved first and last residue. Fields, in order: D gene, clone size, J gene, V gene, CDR3 protein, CDR3 DNA. A D gene is named only where the DNA matches it firmly. Clone size, where shown, is once, few, many, or a class for clones that have expanded.

>TRBD2|few|TRBJ2-1|TRBV29-1
CSVNGLAGGFLHEQFF
TGCAGCGTCAACGGACTAGCGGGAGGGTTTCTCCATGAGCAGTTCTTC
>-|-|TRBJ2-3|TRBV7-2
CASSNSRRSTDTQYF
TGTGCCAGCAGCAACAGTAGGAGGAGCACAGATACGCAGTATTTT
>-|-|TRBJ2-7|TRBV7-9
CASRRRAREEGSYEQYF
TGTGCCAGCAGACGACGGGCAAGGGAAGAAGGCTCCTACGAGCAGTACTTC
>-|-|TRBJ1-2|TRBV7-8
CAGSLNGYTF
TGTGCCGGTTCTTTGAATGGCTACACCTTC
>-|-|TRBJ2-2|TRBV29-1
CSVLDSNTGELFF
TGCAGCGTCCTTGACAGTAACACCGGGGAGCTGTTTTTT
>-|-|TRBJ2-4|TRBV4-1
CASSPLQGRQSIQYF
TGCGCCAGCAGCCCGTTACAGGGTCGGCAAAGCATTCAGTACTTC
>-|-|TRBJ1-1|TRBV6-4
CASSDSQENTEAFF
TGTGCCAGCAGTGACTCGCAGGAGAACACTGAAGCTTTCTTT
>-|few|TRBJ2-1|TRBV27
CASSPLRGNEQFF
TGTGCCAGCAGCCCCCTGCGGGGAAATGAGCAGTTCTTC
>-|few|TRBJ2-7|TRBV25-1
CASSDSFGTHEQYF
TGTGCCAGCAGTGATAGTTTCGGGACCCACGAGCAGTACTTC
>-|once|TRBJ1-2|TRBV4-1
CASSPADGNYGYTF
TGCGCCAGCAGCCCGGCGGACGGTAACTATGGCTACACCTTC
>-|-|TRBJ2-7|TRBV14
CASSQVGGATYEQYF
TGTGCCAGCAGCCAAGTTGGAGGGGCCACCTACGAGCAGTACTTC
>-|-|TRBJ1-1|TRBV7-2
CASSPHSPDTVNTEAFF
TGTGCCAGCAGCCCCCACTCCCCAGATACTGTGAACACTGAAGCTTTCTTT
>-|few|TRBJ2-3|TRBV10-3
CAISPDDTDTQYF
TGTGCCATCAGCCCTGATGATACGGATACGCAGTATTTT
>-|few|TRBJ2-4|TRBV29-1
CSVEDLGREDIQYF
TGCAGCGTTGAAGATCTGGGCAGGGAAGACATTCAGTACTTC
>-|-|TRBJ2-5|TRBV4-2
CASSHYPGGSQETQYF
TGTGCCAGCAGCCACTACCCTGGGGGGTCCCAAGAGACCCAGTACTTC
>-|-|TRBJ2-5|TRBV27
CASTRQLGGYNEQYF
TGTGCCAGCACTAGACAGCTGGGTGGATACAATGAGCAGTACTTC
>-|few|TRBJ1-6|TRBV12-3/TRBV12-4
CASSPIDISPLHF
TGTGCCAGCAGTCCCATCGATATTTCACCCCTCCACTTT
>-|-|TRBJ2-7|TRBV28
CASRPAGSYEQYF
TGTGCCAGCAGGCCCGCAGGGTCCTACGAGCAGTACTTC
>TRBD1|-|TRBJ2-1|TRBV7-2
CASSLRWGVGQGVNEQFF
TGTGCCAGCAGCTTAAGGTGGGGGGTGGGACAGGGCGTCAATGAGCAGTTCTTC
>TRBD2|-|TRBJ2-7|TRBV29-1
CSVVWLAGNEQYF
TGCAGCGTTGTCTGGCTAGCGGGAAACGAGCAGTACTTC
>-|-|TRBJ1-2|TRBV3-1
CASSQTGKGGYTF
TGTGCCAGCAGCCAGACGGGCAAAGGTGGCTACACCTTC
>TRBD2|-|TRBJ2-1|TRBV7-9
CASSLVSGKNEQFF
TGTGCCAGCAGCTTAGTAAGCGGGAAGAATGAGCAGTTCTTC
>TRBD1|few|TRBJ1-5|TRBV3-1
CASSQAQGGGNQPQHF
TGTGCCAGCAGCCAAGCCCAGGGGGGAGGGAATCAGCCCCAGCATTTT
>-|-|TRBJ1-1|TRBV2
CASSARSTEAFF
TGTGCCAGCAGCGCCCGGAGTACTGAAGCTTTCTTT
>TRBD1|-|TRBJ2-7|TRBV12-3/TRBV12-4
CASSSETGGSYEQYF
TGTGCCAGCAGTTCAGAGACAGGGGGCTCTTACGAGCAGTACTTC
>TRBD2|-|TRBJ2-3|TRBV5-1
CASSLGDYPPTDTQYF
TGCGCCAGCAGCTTGGGGGACTACCCCCCCACAGATACGCAGTATTTT
>TRBD2|-|TRBJ2-3|TRBV7-9
CASSLGTSEGDTQYF
TGTGCCAGCAGCCTGGGGACTAGCGAGGGAGATACGCAGTATTTT
>-|-|TRBJ2-3|TRBV6-5
CASMRGVSTDTQYF
TGTGCCAGCATGCGAGGGGTTAGCACAGATACGCAGTATTTT
>-|once|TRBJ2-1|TRBV6-5
CASMSSPPQPDEQFF
TGTGCCAGCATGTCAAGCCCTCCCCAACCCGATGAGCAGTTCTTC
>-|-|TRBJ2-1|TRBV24-1
CATSVRAPGNEQFF
TGTGCCACCAGTGTACGAGCGCCGGGCAATGAGCAGTTCTTC
>-|-|TRBJ1-3|TRBV7-6
CASSGNTGLSGNTIYF
TGTGCCAGCAGCGGGAACACAGGCCTCTCTGGAAACACCATATATTTT
>-|few|TRBJ2-1|TRBV4-1
CASSLDGDRSAQFF
TGCGCCAGCAGCCTAGATGGGGACCGCTCTGCGCAGTTCTTC
>-|few|TRBJ2-7|TRBV27
CASSLKGLTYEQYF
TGTGCCAGCAGTTTAAAAGGACTTACCTACGAGCAGTACTTC
>TRBD1|-|TRBJ1-1|TRBV20-1
CSAEQGKYTEAFF
TGCAGTGCCGAACAGGGGAAGTACACTGAAGCTTTCTTT
>-|-|TRBJ2-7|TRBV20-1
CSASGYYEQYF
TGCAGTGCTAGCGGGTACTACGAGCAGTACTTC